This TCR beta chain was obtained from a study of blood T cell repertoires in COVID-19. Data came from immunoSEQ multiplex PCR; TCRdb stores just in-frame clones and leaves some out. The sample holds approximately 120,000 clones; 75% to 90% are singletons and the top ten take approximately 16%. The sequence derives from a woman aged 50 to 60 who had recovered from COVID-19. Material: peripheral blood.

The CDR3 DNA reads as TGTGCCAGCAGTGAAACGGCAGGGGGCAGAGCCAAAAACATTCAGTACTTC. Its translation is CASSETAGGRAKNIQYF. The chain employs TRBV25-1 and TRBJ2-4; TRBD1 matches at 8 bases. Looked up from germline, CDR1 is MGHDK and CDR2 is SYGVNS. J was trimmed by 0 bases and V by 2 bases; bases with no gene match: 6. The CDR3 extends over 17 amino acids.